The clone carrying this T cell receptor beta chain turned up a few times. What it recognizes is unknown. V lost 0 bases to trimming and J lost 4 bases; unmatched junction nucleotides: 1. CDR1 and CDR2 from the germline V gene are MNHEY and SMNVEV (reference sequence). CDR3 size: 14 residues. These data originate in a study of beta chain features in type 1 diabetes. The study, taken as a whole, reports: Type 1 diabetes patients had VDJ junctions that carried fewer insertions and more deletions. The naive, central memory and Treg TCRB repertoires of patients appeared to be more similar to one another than those of healthy donors. Whether HLA type influences TCRB rearrangement remained unresolved here. Type 1 diabetes patients had TCRB CDR3s that were shorter (moderately but significantly so) in all four CD4+ subsets.

Every isolated RNA sample was fully reverse transcribed, so sequencing captured expressed TCRB transcripts. Measured with immunoSEQ multiplex PCR; TCRdb has only the in-frame clones, and not every one. The sample shows about 700,000 clones, around 15% of them seen only once. This sequence joins TRBV27 and TRBJ1-1; 8 bases match TRBD1. This sequence was found in a man younger than 35 with type 1 diabetes. Input material: naive CD4+ T cells from blood. The CDR3 protein is CASSLSDRATEAFF. DNA for the CDR3: TGTGCCAGCAGTTTATCGGACAGGGCCACTGAAGCTTTCTTT.